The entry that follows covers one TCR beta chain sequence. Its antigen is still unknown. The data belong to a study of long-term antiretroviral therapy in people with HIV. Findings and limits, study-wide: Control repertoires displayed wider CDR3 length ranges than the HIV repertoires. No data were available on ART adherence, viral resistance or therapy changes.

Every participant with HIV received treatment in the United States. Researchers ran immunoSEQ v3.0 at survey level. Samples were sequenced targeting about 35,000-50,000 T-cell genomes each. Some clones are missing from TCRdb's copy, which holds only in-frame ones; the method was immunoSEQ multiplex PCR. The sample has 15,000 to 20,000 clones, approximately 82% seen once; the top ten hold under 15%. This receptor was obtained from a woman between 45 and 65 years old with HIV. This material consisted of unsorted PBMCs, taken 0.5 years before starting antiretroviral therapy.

The CDR3 loop is CASAPHGGSYEQYF. CDR3 nucleotides: TGTGCCAGCGCCCCCCATGGGGGCTCCTACGAGCAGTACTTC. The rearrangement joins TRBV27 to TRBJ2-7; D tentatively reads TRBD1 or TRBD2 (5 bases each). The CDR3 totals 14 residues. CDR1 is MNHEY and CDR2 is SMNVEV in the germline V gene (reference sequence). The V end lost 8 bases, the J end lost 0 bases, and 14 bases lay between the germline ends.